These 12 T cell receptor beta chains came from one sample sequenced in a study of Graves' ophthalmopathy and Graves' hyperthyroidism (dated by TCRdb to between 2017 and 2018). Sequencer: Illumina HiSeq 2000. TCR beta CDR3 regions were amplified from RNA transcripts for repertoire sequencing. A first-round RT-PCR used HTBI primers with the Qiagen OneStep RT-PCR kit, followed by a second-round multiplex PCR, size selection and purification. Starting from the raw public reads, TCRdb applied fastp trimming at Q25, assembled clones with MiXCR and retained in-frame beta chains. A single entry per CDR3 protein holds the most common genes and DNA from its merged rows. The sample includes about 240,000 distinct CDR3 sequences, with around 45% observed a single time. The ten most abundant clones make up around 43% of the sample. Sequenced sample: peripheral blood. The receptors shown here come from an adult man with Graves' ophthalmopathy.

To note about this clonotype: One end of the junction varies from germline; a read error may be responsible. CDR3 bases: TGCGCCAGCAGCCGGGAACAGCGTGATGGCTACACCTTC. Its translation: CASSREQRDGYTF. V is TRBV7-3 and J is TRBJ1-2; D unclear. Germline-derived CDR1 and CDR2 are SGHTA and FQGTGA. The CDR3 is 13 residues long.

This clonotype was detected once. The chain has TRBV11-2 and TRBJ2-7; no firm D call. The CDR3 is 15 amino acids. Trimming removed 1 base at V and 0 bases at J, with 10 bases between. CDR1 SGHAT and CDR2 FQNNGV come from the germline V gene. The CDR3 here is CASSLAVTGSYEQYF. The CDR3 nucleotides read TGTGCCAGCAGCTTAGCAGTGACGGGCTCCTACGAGCAGTACTTC.

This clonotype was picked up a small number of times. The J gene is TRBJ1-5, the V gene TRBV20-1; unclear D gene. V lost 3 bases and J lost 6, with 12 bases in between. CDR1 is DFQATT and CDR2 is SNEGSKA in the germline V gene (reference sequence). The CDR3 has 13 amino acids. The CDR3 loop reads CSASRGIGQPQHF. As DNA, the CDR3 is TGCAGTGCTAGTCGGGGAATAGGTCAGCCCCAGCATTTT.

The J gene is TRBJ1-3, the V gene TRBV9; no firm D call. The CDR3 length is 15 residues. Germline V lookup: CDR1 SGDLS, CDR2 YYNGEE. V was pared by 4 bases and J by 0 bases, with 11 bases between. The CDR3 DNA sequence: TGTGCCAGCAGCCCGGGAACCAACTCTGGAAACACCATATATTTT. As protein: CASSPGTNSGNTIYF.

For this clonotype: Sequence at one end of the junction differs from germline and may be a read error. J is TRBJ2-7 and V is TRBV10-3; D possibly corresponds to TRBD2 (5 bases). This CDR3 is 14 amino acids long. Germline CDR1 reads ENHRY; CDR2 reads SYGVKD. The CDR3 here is CASSLTGKGYEQYF. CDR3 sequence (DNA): TGTGCCAGCAGTTTAACCGGGAAGGGCTACGAGCAGTACTTC.

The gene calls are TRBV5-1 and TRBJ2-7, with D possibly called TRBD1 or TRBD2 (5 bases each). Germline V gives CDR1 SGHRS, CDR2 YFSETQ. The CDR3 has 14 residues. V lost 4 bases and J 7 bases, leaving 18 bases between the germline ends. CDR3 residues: CASSDGTDLGEQYF. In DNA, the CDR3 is TGCGCCAGCAGCGATGGGACCGATCTAGGGGAGCAGTACTTC.

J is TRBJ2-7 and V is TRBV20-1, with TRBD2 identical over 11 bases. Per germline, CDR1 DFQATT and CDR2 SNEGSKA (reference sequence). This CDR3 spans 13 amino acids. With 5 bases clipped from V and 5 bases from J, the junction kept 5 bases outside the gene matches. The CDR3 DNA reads TGCAGTGCTGCCACTAGCGGGAGCGACGAGCAGTACTTC. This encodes CSAATSGSDEQYF.

The CDR3 reads CAISVEQYF. Here the CDR3 DNA reads TGTGCCATCAGTGTGGAGCAGTACTTC. This chain connects TRBV10-3 to TRBJ2-7; D not certain. Germline lookup yields CDR1 ENHRY and CDR2 SYGVKD. The V gene lost 4 bases and the J gene lost 7 bases, with 2 bases spanning the gap. This CDR3 contains 9 residues.

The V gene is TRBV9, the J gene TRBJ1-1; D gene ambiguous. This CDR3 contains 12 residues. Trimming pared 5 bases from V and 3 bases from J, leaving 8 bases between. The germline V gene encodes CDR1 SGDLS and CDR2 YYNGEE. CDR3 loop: CASSLLYTEAFF. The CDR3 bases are TGTGCCAGCAGTTTACTCTACACTGAAGCTTTCTTT.

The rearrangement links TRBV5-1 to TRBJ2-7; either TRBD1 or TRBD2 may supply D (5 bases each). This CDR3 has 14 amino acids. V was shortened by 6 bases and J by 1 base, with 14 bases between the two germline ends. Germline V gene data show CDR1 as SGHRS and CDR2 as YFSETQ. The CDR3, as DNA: TGCGCCAGCACCCAGGCAGGGACGTCCTACGAGCAGTACTTC. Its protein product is CASTQAGTSYEQYF.

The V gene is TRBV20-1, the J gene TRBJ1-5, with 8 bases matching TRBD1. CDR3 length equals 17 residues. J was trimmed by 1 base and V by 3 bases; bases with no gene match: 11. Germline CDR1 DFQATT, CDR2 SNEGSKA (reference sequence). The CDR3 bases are TGCAGTGCTAGCGTTGGGACAGGTGGAATGAGCAATCAGCCCCAGCATTTT. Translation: CSASVGTGGMSNQPQHF.

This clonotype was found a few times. The CDR3 DNA is TGCAGCGTCCTTAGCCATGAGGAAAAACTGTTTTTT. Protein product: CSVLSHEEKLFF. The rearrangement uses TRBV29-1 and TRBJ1-4, with D uncertain. The CDR3 has 12 amino acids. Trimming pared 6 bases from V and 8 bases from J, leaving 13 bases between. Germline loops: CDR1 SQVTM, CDR2 ANQGSEA.